Described below is a single T cell receptor (beta chain) sequence and its context. The antigen is unknown. This entry comes from a study of T cell responses to AZD1222 COVID-19 vaccine. Findings and limits, study-wide: Spike-specific TCR breadth rose after two AZD1222 doses, and depth rose as well. Across the whole spike, CD4 TCRs peaked at regions 160-218 and 743-854. White British ancestry dominated among donors, who included more females, and clonal diversity was possibly underestimated.

The germline V gene has CDR1 MNHEY and CDR2 SVGAGI. The CDR3 has 13 amino acids. V dropped 2 bases and J dropped 4 bases, with 6 bases sitting between them. Some clones are missing from TCRdb's copy, which holds only in-frame ones; the method was immunoSEQ multiplex PCR. The sample includes roughly 100,000 clones, about nine tenths of them seen just once. The source material was peripheral blood, sampled on day 0 of AZD1222 vaccination. This chain connects TRBV6-5 to TRBJ1-5, with D unresolved. This receptor was taken from an adult in good health. CDR3 loop: CASSYGINQPQHF. In DNA, the CDR3 is TGTGCCAGCAGTTACGGAATTAATCAGCCCCAGCATTTT.